A single sample is the source of the 26 T cell receptor beta chains below, sequenced in a study of T cell clones after liver transplantation. Assay: immunoSEQ multiplex PCR; the TCRdb copy retains only in-frame clones and omits some. The sample lists approximately 100,000 clones, 75% to 90% occurring once. The starting material was CD4+ T cells from blood, obtained before liver transplant. Receptors originate from a human donor who received a liver transplant.

The rearrangement joins TRBV5-1 to TRBJ2-1; D ambiguous. The V gene's germline CDR1 is SGHRS and CDR2 YFSETQ. V was pared by 0 bases and J by 3 bases, with 7 bases between. The CDR3 totals 14 residues. CDR3 amino acids: CASSLGPFYNEQFF. Here the CDR3 DNA reads TGCGCCAGCAGCTTGGGCCCTTTCTACAATGAGCAGTTCTTC.

The V gene is TRBV19, the J gene TRBJ2-3; TRBD1 might be the D (6 bases). The germline V gene has CDR1 LNHDA and CDR2 SQIVND (reference sequence). This CDR3 spans 13 amino acids. Trimming took 9 bases from V and 2 from J, leaving 12 bases between them. The DNA for the CDR3 is TGTGCCAGCTGGGACAAAACCACAGATACGCAGTATTTT. Encoded protein: CASWDKTTDTQYF.

The V call is TRBV5-1, the J call TRBJ2-7; D is undetermined. This CDR3 region has 13 residues. Trimming removed 2 bases from V and 2 bases from J, with 8 bases in between. CDR1 is SGHRS, CDR2 YFSETQ, per germline. The CDR3: CASSLTETYEQYF. CDR3 bases: TGCGCCAGCAGCTTAACGGAAACCTACGAGCAGTACTTC.

The rearrangement uses TRBV5-1 and TRBJ2-1, with D perhaps TRBD2 (6 bases). CDR3 length equals 15 residues. In germline, CDR1 is SGHRS, CDR2 YFSETQ. V was trimmed by 6 bases and J by 9 bases, leaving 22 bases between them. CDR3 in amino acids: CASTSGSLGIFEQFF. The CDR3 region has the DNA TGCGCCAGCACCTCCGGGAGCCTGGGGATTTTTGAGCAGTTCTTC.

The rearrangement uses TRBV7-7 and TRBJ1-4; 9 nucleotides agree with TRBD1. The CDR3 is 15 residues long. CDR1 is SSHAT and CDR2 is FNYEAQ in the germline V gene (reference sequence). V was clipped by 5 bases and J by 4 bases; unmatched bases: 5. The CDR3 region is CASSTGTGLNEKLFF. The CDR3 DNA is TGTGCCAGCAGCACCGGGACAGGGCTTAATGAAAAACTGTTTTTT.

This rearrangement joins TRBV7-2 to TRBJ2-2, with D tentatively TRBD2 (5 bases). The V gene's germline CDR1 is SGHTA and CDR2 FQGNSA. Trimming removed 0 bases from V and 2 bases from J, with 7 bases in between. This CDR3 spans 15 amino acids. The DNA of the CDR3 is TGTGCCAGCAGCTTAGCCCTAGCTAACACCGGGGAGCTGTTTTTT. Translated, it gives CASSLALANTGELFF.

The chain links TRBV19 to TRBJ2-5, with 7 bases fitting TRBD1. The germline gives CDR1 LNHDA, CDR2 SQIVND (reference sequence). The length of the CDR3 is 13 residues. V lost 4 bases, J lost 5 bases, and 4 bases stayed unmatched. The CDR3 DNA reads as TGTGCCAGTAGTAACGACAGGGTTGAGACCCAGTACTTC. Amino acid sequence: CASSNDRVETQYF.

This CDR3 is CASSTQIGGEVAYEQYF. CDR3 nucleotide sequence: TGTGCCAGCAGCACCCAAATAGGGGGCGAGGTAGCCTACGAGCAGTACTTC. This chain uses TRBV28 with TRBJ2-7, with TRBD1 matching over 7 bases. V was clipped by 6 bases and J by 2 bases; unmatched bases: 16. From germline, CDR1 is MDHEN and CDR2 SYDVKM. The CDR3 totals 17 residues.

This chain connects TRBV19 to TRBJ2-6, with D possibly matching TRBD1 (5 bases). V was shortened by 5 bases and J by 1 base, with 12 bases between the two germline ends. CDR1 LNHDA and CDR2 SQIVND come from the germline V gene (reference sequence). The CDR3 loop spans 16 amino acids. CDR3 region: CASSSGSASGANVLTF. The CDR3 nucleotides are TGTGCCAGTAGTTCAGGGTCTGCTTCTGGGGCCAACGTCCTGACTTTC.

The chain is built from TRBV19 and TRBJ2-1; 9 nucleotides match TRBD1. V gave up 6 bases and J gave up 7 bases; unmatched junction bases: 10. CDR1 is LNHDA and CDR2 is SQIVND in the germline V gene (reference sequence). The CDR3 runs 15 residues. This chain's CDR3 is CASRGDRVKANEQFF. CDR3 in DNA: TGTGCCAGTAGGGGGGACAGGGTCAAGGCGAATGAGCAGTTCTTC.

The rearrangement links TRBV11-2 to TRBJ1-5, with a tentative D call TRBD1 (5 bases). CDR1 and CDR2 from the germline V gene are SGHAT and FQNNGV. This CDR3 has 15 amino acids. Trimming shortened V by 1 base and J by 3 bases, and 10 bases separated the two germline ends. The chain's CDR3 is CASSLGQGPNQPQHF. DNA for the CDR3: TGTGCCAGCAGCTTAGGGCAGGGTCCCAATCAGCCCCAGCATTTT.

The J gene is TRBJ2-3, the V gene TRBV11-3; D gene unclear. CDR3 size: 17 residues. V was trimmed by 0 bases and J by 2 bases, leaving 15 bases between them. Per the germline V gene, CDR1 is SGHNT and CDR2 is YENEEA. CDR3 region: CASSLDHKPFNTDTQYF. CDR3 DNA: TGTGCCAGCAGCTTAGATCATAAGCCCTTTAACACAGATACGCAGTATTTT.

The V gene is TRBV2, the J gene TRBJ2-2, with D maybe TRBD2 (6 bases). Trimming cost V 8 bases and J 5 bases, with 21 bases left between them. This CDR3 is 16 amino acids long. In germline, CDR1 is SNHLY, CDR2 FYNNEI. The CDR3 loop reads CASGSLRRVLTGELFF. CDR3 coding DNA: TGTGCCAGCGGTAGTCTCAGGAGGGTCCTAACCGGGGAGCTGTTTTTT. The entire variable domain, with the rest obtained from reference TRBV2 and TRBJ2-2, is as follows: EPEVTQTPSHQVTQMGQEVILRCVPISNHLYFYWYRQILGQKVEFLVSFYNNEISEKSEIFDDQFSVERPDGSNFTLKIRSTKLEDSAMYFCASGSLRRVLTGELFFGEGSRLTVL.

This clone was counted between two and nine times. The genes are TRBV7-9 and TRBJ2-3, with TRBD2 as a possible D gene (8 bases). CDR3 length: 17 residues. Germline V gives CDR1 SEHNR, CDR2 FQNEAQ (reference sequence). V shed 2 bases and J shed 4 bases, with 19 bases lying between them. The DNA of the CDR3 is TGTGCCAGCAGCTTATCGGGGTCGGGAGGGGGCTCAGATACGCAGTATTTT. This gives the protein CASSLSGSGGGSDTQYF.

J is TRBJ2-2 and V is TRBV7-3, with D possibly TRBD1 on 5 matching bases. V lost 5 bases, J lost 2 bases, and 9 bases lay in between. The CDR3 is made up of 14 amino acids. Germline CDR1 and CDR2: SGHTA and FQGTGA. CDR3: CASSVQVNTGELFF. For the CDR3, the DNA is TGTGCCAGCAGCGTACAGGTTAACACCGGGGAGCTGTTTTTT.

The rearrangement links TRBV2 to TRBJ2-2; a weak D match, TRBD2 (5 bases). V lost 4 bases and J lost 7, with 22 bases in between. CDR1 and CDR2 (germline): SNHLY, FYNNEI. This CDR3 is built from 17 residues. CDR3 in amino acids: CASSGANALTSGGELFF. CDR3 nucleotide sequence: TGTGCCAGCAGTGGGGCCAATGCCCTTACTAGTGGCGGGGAGCTGTTTTTT.

The rearrangement uses TRBV7-7 and TRBJ2-2; D gene ambiguous. Trimming shortened V by 5 bases and J by 4 bases, and 8 bases separated the two germline ends. Germline assignment: CDR1 SSHAT and CDR2 FNYEAQ (reference sequence). The CDR3 covers 13 residues. The DNA for the CDR3 is TGTGCCAGCAGCCCCAGTCTCACCGGGGAGCTGTTTTTT. Translation: CASSPSLTGELFF.

The V gene is TRBV18, the J gene TRBJ2-7; D not resolved. V was pared by 4 bases and J by 0 bases, with 4 bases between. CDR3 length equals 12 residues. The V gene's germline CDR1 is KGHSH and CDR2 LQKENI. The CDR3 DNA sequence: TGTGCCAGCTCACGATACTCCTACGAGCAGTACTTC. It specifies CASSRYSYEQYF.

The rearrangement uses TRBV25-1 and TRBJ1-1; no reliable D call. The CDR3 totals 11 residues. Germline V lookup: CDR1 MGHDK, CDR2 SYGVNS. V shed 3 bases and J shed 11 bases, with 10 bases lying between them. CDR3 protein: CASSEPGEAFF. Written as DNA, the CDR3 is TGTGCCAGCAGTGAGCCGGGAGAGGCTTTCTTT.

The chain employs TRBV19 and TRBJ1-1, with 7 bases fitting TRBD1. Per the germline V gene, CDR1 is LNHDA and CDR2 is SQIVND (reference sequence). The trim removed 3 bases at V and 12 bases at J, leaving 4 bases unmatched. The CDR3 runs 11 residues. The CDR3 reads CASSIDRVTFF. Written as DNA, the CDR3 is TGTGCCAGTAGTATCGACAGGGTAACTTTCTTT.

V is TRBV28 and J is TRBJ2-7, with D tentatively TRBD2 (6 bases). The germline gives CDR1 MDHEN, CDR2 SYDVKM. Trimming shortened V by 10 bases and J by 0 bases, and 13 bases separated the two germline ends. The CDR3 covers 13 residues. CDR3 loop: CATYAGSSYEQYF. DNA for the CDR3: TGTGCCACCTATGCCGGGAGCTCCTACGAGCAGTACTTC.

The gene calls are TRBV18 and TRBJ1-4; D is undetermined. The length of the CDR3 is 15 residues. The germline CDR1 and CDR2 sequences are KGHSH and LQKENI. Trimming shortened V by 3 bases and J by 2 bases, and 10 bases separated the two germline ends. CDR3 DNA sequence: TGTGCCAGCTCACCGCGGACTGGGACTAATGAAAAACTGTTTTTT. Encoded protein: CASSPRTGTNEKLFF.

V usage is TRBV5-1 and J usage is TRBJ2-7; the match to TRBD2 covers 10 bases. CDR3 length equals 14 residues. Germline CDR1 reads SGHRS; CDR2 reads YFSETQ. The V segment lost 5 bases and the J segment 6 bases; nucleotides outside the gene matches: 8. CDR3 amino acids: CASRPAGGPGEQYF. In DNA form, the CDR3 reads TGCGCCAGCAGACCAGCGGGGGGGCCCGGCGAGCAGTACTTC.

CDR3 amino acids: CASSLLPGGSGNTIYF. The CDR3 DNA is TGTGCCAGCAGCTTATTGCCGGGGGGCTCTGGAAACACCATATATTTT. The genes are TRBV7-6 and TRBJ1-3; TRBD1 might be the D (5 bases). Trimming pared 2 bases from V and 0 bases from J, leaving 11 bases between. Germline-derived CDR1 and CDR2 are SGHVS and FNYEAQ. The CDR3 covers 16 residues.

The V and J genes are TRBV5-4 and TRBJ2-7; D remains ambiguous. V lost 4 bases to trimming and J lost 0 bases, with 14 bases between them. Germline V gives CDR1 SGHNT, CDR2 YYREEE (reference sequence). This CDR3 spans 15 amino acids. The CDR3 region is CASSPQSLSSYEQYF. The CDR3 bases are TGTGCCAGCAGCCCGCAGAGTTTAAGCTCCTACGAGCAGTACTTC.

The CDR3 DNA sequence: TGTGCCAGCATTACGACATGGAATGGCTACACCTTC. As protein: CASITTWNGYTF. This chain connects TRBV6-5 to TRBJ1-2; D gene uncertain. The V and J ends lost 7 bases and 6 bases respectively, with 12 bases between them. The CDR3 covers 12 residues. Germline V gives CDR1 MNHEY, CDR2 SVGAGI.